This TCR beta chain derives from a study of response to subunit inactivated influenza vaccine. MiXCR was run by TCRdb on the RT-PCR reads, yielding one entry per CDR3 protein. The sample carries 150,000 to 200,000 distinct CDR3 sequences, under 13% recorded once. The sample holds a few counts of this clonotype. This CDR3 spans 15 amino acids. Germline V gene lookup returns CDR1 KGHSH and CDR2 LQKENI. Trimming at V came to 6 bases and at J to 4 bases, leaving 12 bases not matched to a gene. The TCR was taken from a man aged 50-59 years who received an inactivated influenza vaccine. This specimen was non-naive T cells sorted from PBMCs, taken roughly 47 days after vaccination. The rearrangement links TRBV18 to TRBJ2-7; the match to TRBD2 covers 7 bases. CDR3 sequence: CASSLQGGSSYEQYF. The CDR3 nucleotides are TGTGCCAGCTCCCTCCAGGGCGGGAGCTCTTACGAGCAGTACTTC.